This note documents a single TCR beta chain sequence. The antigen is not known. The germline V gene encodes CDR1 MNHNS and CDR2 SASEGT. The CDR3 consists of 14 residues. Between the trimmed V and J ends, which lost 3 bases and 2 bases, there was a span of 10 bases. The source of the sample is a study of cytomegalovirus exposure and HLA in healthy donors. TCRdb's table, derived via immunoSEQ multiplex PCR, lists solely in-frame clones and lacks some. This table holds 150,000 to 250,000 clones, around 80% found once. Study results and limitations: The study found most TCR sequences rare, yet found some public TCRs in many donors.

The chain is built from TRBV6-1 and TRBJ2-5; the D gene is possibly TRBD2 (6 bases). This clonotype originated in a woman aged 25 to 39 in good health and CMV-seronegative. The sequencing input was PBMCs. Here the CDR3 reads CASSDGTLQETQYF. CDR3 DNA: TGTGCCAGCAGTGACGGGACTCTACAAGAGACCCAGTACTTC.